Listed below are T cell receptor beta chains from one sample, sequenced in a study of lymphopenia after photon versus proton radiotherapy. This table comes from immunoSEQ multiplex PCR, and its TCRdb copy is limited to in-frame clones, with some not included. Of 65,000 to 90,000 clones in the sample, 80% to 95% were seen once. The source material was peripheral blood, sampled from a patient treated with photon-based radiotherapy. The receptor set was obtained from a middle-aged woman with cholangiocarcinoma. Each CDR3 is given with its conserved first and last residue. Fields, in order: J gene, clone size, D gene, V gene, CDR3 protein, CDR3 DNA. A D gene is named only where the DNA matches it firmly. Clone size appears in some rows only: once, few, many, or a class for an expanded clone.

>TRBJ2-6|.|.|TRBV6-5
CASSYSTLPGANVLTF
TGTGCCAGCAGTTACTCGACCCTCCCTGGGGCCAACGTCCTGACTTTC
>TRBJ1-2|.|.|TRBV7-9
CASSVPRGSNYGYTF
TGTGCCAGCAGCGTCCCCAGGGGTTCTAACTATGGCTACACCTTC
>TRBJ2-2|.|.|TRBV19
CASRGWGNTGELFF
TGTGCCAGTAGAGGGTGGGGGAACACCGGGGAGCTGTTTTTT
>TRBJ2-2|.|.|TRBV28
CASSSNSRGTGELFF
TGTGCCAGCAGTTCAAACTCCAGGGGAACCGGGGAGCTGTTTTTT
>TRBJ2-1|.|TRBD2|TRBV28
CASSTSAPSSYNEQFF
TGTGCCAGCAGTACTAGCGCCCCGAGCTCCTACAATGAGCAGTTCTTC
>TRBJ1-3|.|TRBD1|TRBV25-1
CASSRGTGQVGNTIYF
TGTGCCAGCAGTAGAGGCACGGGACAGGTCGGAAACACCATATATTTT
>TRBJ2-5|.|.|TRBV27
CASSLYYGGKETQYF
TGTGCCAGCAGTTTATATTACGGGGGAAAAGAGACCCAGTACTTC
>TRBJ1-5|.|.|TRBV4-3
CASSQSREEHNQPQHF
TGCGCCAGCAGCCAAAGCCGGGAGGAGCACAATCAGCCCCAGCATTTT
>TRBJ1-4|.|.|TRBV5-1
CASSYSRGQSAEKLFF
TGCGCCAGCAGCTACTCGCGGGGCCAATCGGCTGAAAAACTGTTTTTT
>TRBJ2-1|.|.|TRBV7-9
CASSRADNEQFF
TGTGCCAGCAGCCGGGCGGACAATGAGCAGTTCTTC
>TRBJ1-5|.|.|TRBV9
CASSAQGPNQPQHF
TGTGCCAGCAGCGCACAGGGCCCCAATCAGCCCCAGCATTTT
>TRBJ2-5|.|TRBD2|TRBV9
CASSLSPRGVQETQYF
TGTGCCAGCAGCCTTAGTCCCCGGGGGGTGCAAGAGACCCAGTACTTC
>TRBJ1-1|.|.|TRBV4-2
CASSQDLQVNTEAFF
TGTGCCAGCAGCCAAGATCTCCAGGTGAACACTGAAGCTTTCTTT
>TRBJ1-4|.|TRBD1|TRBV28
CASSFGGQVGEKLFF
TGTGCCAGCAGTTTTGGGGGACAGGTGGGCGAAAAACTGTTTTTT
>TRBJ2-3|.|.|TRBV28
CASSLADTQYF
TGTGCCAGCAGTTTAGCGGATACGCAGTATTTT
>TRBJ2-7|.|.|TRBV11-2
CASSSSPQSSYEQYF
TGTGCCAGCAGCTCCTCCCCCCAGAGCTCCTACGAGCAGTACTTC
>TRBJ2-2|.|TRBD2|TRBV30
CAWGGRADTGELFF
TGTGCCTGGGGCGGGAGGGCCGACACCGGGGAGCTGTTTTTT
>TRBJ1-2|once|TRBD1|TRBV5-1
CASTPGPRQGISYGYTF
TGCGCCAGCACCCCGGGCCCCAGACAGGGGATTAGCTATGGCTACACCTTC
>TRBJ1-1|.|.|TRBV28
CASKAPGQGGAEAFF
TGTGCCAGCAAGGCCCCCGGGCAGGGAGGCGCTGAAGCTTTCTTT
>TRBJ2-7|once|TRBD2|TRBV2
CASSEERGGEQYF
TGTGCCAGCAGTGAAGAGCGGGGGGGCGAGCAGTACTTC
>TRBJ2-1|.|TRBD1|TRBV27
CASTLDRVRHNEQFF
TGTGCCAGCACCCTCGACAGGGTTCGCCACAATGAGCAGTTCTTC
>TRBJ2-7|.|TRBD1|TRBV7-9
CASSTGTGSYEQYF
TGTGCCAGCAGCACGGGGACAGGCAGCTACGAGCAGTACTTC
>TRBJ2-1|.|.|TRBV5-5
CASSLAHGDEQFF
TGTGCCAGCAGCTTGGCCCATGGTGATGAGCAGTTCTTC
>TRBJ1-6|.|.|TRBV5-1
CASSTGRGESSPLHF
TGCGCCAGCAGCACAGGTCGGGGGGAGAGTTCACCCCTCCACTTT
>TRBJ2-2|.|TRBD1|TRBV6-1
CASSRTGGTGELFF
TGTGCCAGCAGCAGGACAGGGGGTACCGGGGAGCTGTTTTTT
>TRBJ1-6|.|TRBD1|TRBV28
CASSLKQGVNSPLHF
TGTGCCAGCAGTTTAAAACAGGGGGTTAATTCACCCCTCCACTTT
>TRBJ2-7|.|.|TRBV5-4
CASSVGGTASHEQYF
TGTGCCAGCAGCGTGGGGGGGACAGCGAGCCACGAGCAGTACTTC
>TRBJ2-3|.|TRBD2|TRBV30
CAWRSGLAGTDTQYF
TGTGCCTGGAGATCGGGACTAGCTGGGACAGATACGCAGTATTTT
>TRBJ1-2|.|.|TRBV5-1
CASQDTFTYGYTF
TGCGCCAGCCAGGACACCTTTACTTATGGCTACACCTTC
>TRBJ1-1|.|.|TRBV19
CASSISNRWVPEAFF
TGTGCCAGTAGTATATCCAACAGGTGGGTCCCTGAAGCTTTCTTT
>TRBJ2-1|.|TRBD1|TRBV19
CASSTDPGTASSYNEQFF
TGTGCCAGTAGTACGGACCCCGGGACAGCCAGCTCCTACAATGAGCAGTTCTTC
>TRBJ2-3|.|.|TRBV28
CAIAGPANTDTQYF
TGTGCCATTGCGGGACCCGCAAATACAGATACGCAGTATTTT
>TRBJ2-7|.|.|TRBV15
CATSRDRGVGTYEQYF
TGTGCCACCAGCAGAGATCGGGGAGTGGGGACCTACGAGCAGTACTTC
>TRBJ2-7|.|TRBD2|TRBV28
CASSPTGGSHYEQYF
TGTGCCAGCAGCCCAACGGGCGGGAGTCACTACGAGCAGTACTTC
>TRBJ1-2|once|.|TRBV15
CATSRDQFSYGYTF
TGTGCCACCAGCAGAGATCAGTTCAGCTATGGCTACACCTTC
>TRBJ2-6|.|TRBD1|TRBV5-1
CASSSGGSGANVLTF
TGCGCCAGCAGCTCAGGGGGTTCTGGGGCCAACGTCCTGACTTTC
>TRBJ2-5|once|TRBD2|TRBV28
CASSSREAQETQYF
TGTGCCAGCAGTTCGCGGGAGGCCCAAGAGACCCAGTACTTC
>TRBJ1-2|.|.|TRBV19
CASMGSWGSLYGYTF
TGTGCCAGTATGGGCAGTTGGGGCTCATTATATGGCTACACCTTC
>TRBJ1-2|.|.|TRBV10-3
CAIREGYGYTF
TGTGCCATCAGAGAAGGGTACGGCTACACCTTC
>TRBJ2-5|.|.|TRBV19
CASSPGVDMYF
TGTGCCAGTAGCCCTGGGGTGGATATGTACTTC
>TRBJ1-2|.|.|TRBV27
CASSLSVTYGYTF
TGTGCCAGCAGTTTATCGGTAACCTATGGCTACACCTTC
>TRBJ1-5|.|TRBD1|TRBV7-2
CASSLPTGTGVLDQPQHF
TGTGCCAGCAGCTTACCGACCGGGACAGGGGTCTTGGATCAGCCCCAGCATTTT
>TRBJ2-7|.|.|TRBV6-6
CATREGDYEQYF
TGTGCCACCCGGGAAGGTGACTACGAGCAGTACTTC
>TRBJ1-1|.|TRBD1|TRBV6-4
CASRPHKHPTGDTEAFF
TGTGCCAGCAGGCCCCACAAACACCCGACAGGGGACACTGAAGCTTTCTTT
>TRBJ2-3|.|.|TRBV2
CASRPLTSTDTQYF
TGTGCCAGCAGGCCCCTAACTAGCACAGATACGCAGTATTTT
>TRBJ1-5|.|TRBD1|TRBV28
CASRQGWAQPQHF
TGTGCCAGCCGACAGGGGTGGGCTCAGCCCCAGCATTTT
>TRBJ2-3|.|.|TRBV10-1
CASSESILGTDTQYF
TGCGCCAGCAGTGAGTCGATTTTGGGCACAGATACGCAGTATTTT
>TRBJ1-5|.|.|TRBV11-3
CASSQHLDSKFACNQPQHF
TGTGCCAGCAGCCAGCATCTCGACAGTAAGTTTGCCTGCAATCAGCCCCAGCATTTT
>TRBJ1-1|.|TRBD1|TRBV29-1
CSALTGVMNTEAFF
TGCAGCGCGCTGACAGGGGTCATGAACACTGAAGCTTTCTTT
>TRBJ1-3|.|.|TRBV30
CAWSVTLTGNTIYF
TGTGCCTGGAGTGTAACATTGACTGGAAACACCATATATTTT
>TRBJ1-2|.|.|TRBV5-8
CASSSDLDGGYGYTF
TGTGCCAGCAGTTCGGATCTCGATGGGGGTTATGGCTACACCTTC
>TRBJ2-3|.|.|TRBV7-6
CASSLGGGVQGTQYF
TGTGCCAGCAGCTTAGGTGGCGGGGTTCAGGGTACGCAGTATTTT
>TRBJ1-1|.|.|TRBV11-2
CASSSYRNTEAFF
TGTGCCAGCAGCTCTTACAGGAACACTGAAGCTTTCTTT
>TRBJ2-7|.|TRBD1|TRBV30
CACRTGVGYEQYF
TGTGCCTGTAGAACAGGGGTGGGATACGAGCAGTACTTC